This TCR beta chain was observed in a study of shared clonotypes between healthy human individuals. Only Caucasian adults living in Nashville, Tennessee made up the donor group. CD4+ cells were split into CD45RA+ naive and CD45RA-negative memory subsets. V was pared by 1 base and J by 5 bases, with 9 bases between. CDR1 is LGHNA and CDR2 is YSLEER in the germline V gene. This CDR3 comprises 13 residues. The authors loaded 150 to 250 ng DNA, approximately 30,000 T cell genomes, into sorted-subset replicate PCRs. Profiling relied on immunoSEQ multiplex PCR, and the TCRdb table lists in-frame clones only, not all of them. The repertoire holds approximately 2,000,000 clones, with 85% to 95% as singletons.

Sequencing input: naive CD4+ T cells from PBMCs. Subset indicated: CD45RA+ positively selected. The receptor was derived from a man aged 18 to 30 in good health. Some clones in this sample may be carry-over from other donors' samples. The chain couples TRBV4-3 to TRBJ2-7; D is ambiguous. CDR3 in amino acids: CASSQARHDEQYF. In DNA form, the CDR3 reads TGCGCCAGCAGCCAAGCGCGACACGACGAGCAGTACTTC.